What follows are 8 T cell receptor beta chains derived from one specimen sequenced in a study of T cell responses to AZD1222 COVID-19 vaccine. Assay used: immunoSEQ multiplex PCR; TCRdb lists only in-frame clones, some missing. The table lists approximately 180,000 clones, more than 75% of them singletons. This material consisted of peripheral blood, taken 28 days after the second AZD1222 dose. All receptors come from an adult who received the AZD1222 COVID-19 vaccine.

The chain employs TRBV5-1 and TRBJ2-1; the match to TRBD1 covers 9 bases. CDR3 length: 15 amino acids. Per the germline V gene, CDR1 is SGHRS and CDR2 is YFSETQ. The V and J ends lost 4 bases and 7 bases, in that order; junction bases with no gene match: 9. The CDR3 sequence is CASSLEGQGLNEQFF. CDR3 DNA sequence: TGCGCCAGCAGCCTGGAGGGACAGGGTTTGAATGAGCAGTTCTTC.

V usage is TRBV27 and J usage is TRBJ1-2; D is uncertain. The length of the CDR3 is 13 residues. From germline, CDR1 is MNHEY and CDR2 SMNVEV (reference sequence). V was clipped by 2 bases and J by 7 bases, with 11 bases between them. The CDR3 DNA reads as TGTGCCAGCAGTTTAGAGGGAGGGCTTGGCTACACCTTC. Translation gives CASSLEGGLGYTF.

The chain links TRBV28 to TRBJ1-4, with TRBD1 as a possible D gene (5 bases). From germline, CDR1 is MDHEN and CDR2 SYDVKM. V lost 5 bases, J lost 8 bases, and 12 bases lay in between. The CDR3 runs to 13 residues. The CDR3 bases are TGTGCCAGCAGTCCAGGGAGGTTAGAAAAACTGTTTTTT. Translating gives CASSPGRLEKLFF.

The chain has TRBV28 and TRBJ2-5; the match to TRBD1 covers 10 bases. V trimming: 6 bases; J trimming: 5 bases; junction bases outside the gene matches: 12. The CDR3 covers 16 residues. Germline V gives CDR1 MDHEN, CDR2 SYDVKM. In DNA form, the CDR3 reads TGTGCCAGCAGCCTCCCACGGACAGGGGGTGGGGAGACCCAGTACTTC. This encodes CASSLPRTGGGETQYF.

The chain carries TRBV5-8 and TRBJ2-1; D is undetermined. Germline CDR1 is SGHTS and CDR2 is YDEGEE. With 0 bases removed from V and 9 bases from J, the gap between germline ends came to 7 bases. The CDR3 is 12 amino acids. The CDR3 region is CASSLVSGEQFF. The CDR3 nucleotides are TGTGCCAGCAGCTTGGTGAGTGGTGAGCAGTTCTTC.

The CDR3 sequence is CASGIYNEQFF. The DNA of the CDR3 is TGTGCCAGCGGGATTTACAATGAGCAGTTCTTC. The J gene is TRBJ2-1, the V gene TRBV7-9; D is unresolved. In germline, CDR1 is SEHNR, CDR2 FQNEAQ (reference sequence). V dropped 8 bases and J dropped 4 bases, with 6 bases sitting between them. The CDR3 covers 11 residues. The full variable domain, its missing parts supplied by reference TRBV7-9 and TRBJ2-1, is DTGVSQNPRHKITKRGQNVTFRCDPISEHNRLYWYRQTLGQGPEFLTYFQNEAQLEKSRLLSDRFSAERPKGSFSTLEIQRTEQGDSAMYLCASGIYNEQFFGPGTRLTVL.

J is TRBJ1-4 and V is TRBV18; possible D gene TRBD1, 5 bases. Germline lookup yields CDR1 KGHSH and CDR2 LQKENI. With 5 bases removed from V and 7 bases from J, the gap between germline ends came to 20 bases. The CDR3 length is 16 residues. CDR3 protein: CASSTDSAARGEKLFF. The CDR3 DNA follows: TGTGCCAGCTCAACTGACAGCGCCGCCCGGGGTGAAAAACTGTTTTTT. The whole variable domain, filled in from reference TRBV18 and TRBJ1-4, reads NAGVMQNPRHLVRRRGQEARLRCSPMKGHSHVYWYRQLPEEGLKFMVYLQKENIIDESGMPKERFSAEFPKEGPSILRIQQVVRGDSAAYFCASSTDSAARGEKLFFGSGTQLSVL.

The chain has TRBV4-3 and TRBJ2-1, with D perhaps TRBD1 (6 bases). In germline, CDR1 is LGHNA, CDR2 YSLEER. The CDR3 consists of 17 residues. V was trimmed by 1 base and J by 1 base, leaving 14 bases between them. The CDR3 is CASSQVYRASSYNEQFF. CDR3 DNA: TGCGCCAGCAGCCAAGTCTACAGGGCCAGTTCCTACAATGAGCAGTTCTTC.